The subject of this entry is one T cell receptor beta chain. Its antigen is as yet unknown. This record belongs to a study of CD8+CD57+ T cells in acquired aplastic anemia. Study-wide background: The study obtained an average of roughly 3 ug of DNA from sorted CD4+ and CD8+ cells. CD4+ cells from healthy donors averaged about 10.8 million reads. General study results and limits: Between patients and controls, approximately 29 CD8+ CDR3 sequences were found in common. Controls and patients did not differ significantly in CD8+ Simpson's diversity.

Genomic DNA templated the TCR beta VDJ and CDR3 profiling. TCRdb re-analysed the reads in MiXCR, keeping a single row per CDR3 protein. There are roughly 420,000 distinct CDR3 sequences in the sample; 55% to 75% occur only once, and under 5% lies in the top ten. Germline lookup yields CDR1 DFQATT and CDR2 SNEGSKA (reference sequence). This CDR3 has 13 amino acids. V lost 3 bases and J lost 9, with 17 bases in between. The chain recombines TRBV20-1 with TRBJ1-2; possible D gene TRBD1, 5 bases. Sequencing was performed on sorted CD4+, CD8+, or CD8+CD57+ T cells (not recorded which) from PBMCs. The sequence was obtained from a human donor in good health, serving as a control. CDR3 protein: CSASLAGTSSYTF. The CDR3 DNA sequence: TGCAGTGCTAGTCTAGCGGGGACTAGCAGCTACACCTTC.